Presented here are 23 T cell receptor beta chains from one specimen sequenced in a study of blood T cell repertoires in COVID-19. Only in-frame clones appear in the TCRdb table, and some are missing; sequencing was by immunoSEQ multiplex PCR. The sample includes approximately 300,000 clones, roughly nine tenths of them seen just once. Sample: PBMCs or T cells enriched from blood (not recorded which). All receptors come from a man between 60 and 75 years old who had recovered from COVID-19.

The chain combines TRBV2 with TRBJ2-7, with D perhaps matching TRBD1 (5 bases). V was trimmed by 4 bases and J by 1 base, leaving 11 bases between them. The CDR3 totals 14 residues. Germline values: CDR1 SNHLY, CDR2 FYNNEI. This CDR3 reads CASSGTGFSYEQYF. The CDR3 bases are TGTGCCAGCAGTGGAACAGGTTTTTCCTACGAGCAGTACTTC.

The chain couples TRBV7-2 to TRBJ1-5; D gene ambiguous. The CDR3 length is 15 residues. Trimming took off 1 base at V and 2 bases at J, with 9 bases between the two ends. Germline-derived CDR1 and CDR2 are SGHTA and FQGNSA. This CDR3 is CASSLVSGRNQPQHF. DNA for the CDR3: TGTGCCAGCAGCTTAGTTTCTGGGCGCAATCAGCCCCAGCATTTT.

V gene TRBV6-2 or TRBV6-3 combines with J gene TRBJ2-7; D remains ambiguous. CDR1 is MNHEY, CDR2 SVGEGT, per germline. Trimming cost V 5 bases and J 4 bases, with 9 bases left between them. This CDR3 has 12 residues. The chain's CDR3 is CASSATDYEQYF. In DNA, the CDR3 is TGTGCCAGCAGTGCCACAGATTACGAGCAGTACTTC.

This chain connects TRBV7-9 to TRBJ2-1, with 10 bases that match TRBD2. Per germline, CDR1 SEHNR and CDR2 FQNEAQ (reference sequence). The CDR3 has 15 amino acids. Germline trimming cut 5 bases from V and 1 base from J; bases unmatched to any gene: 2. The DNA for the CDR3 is TGTGCCAGCAGCGCTAGCGGGAGTTCCTACAATGAGCAGTTCTTC. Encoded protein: CASSASGSSYNEQFF.

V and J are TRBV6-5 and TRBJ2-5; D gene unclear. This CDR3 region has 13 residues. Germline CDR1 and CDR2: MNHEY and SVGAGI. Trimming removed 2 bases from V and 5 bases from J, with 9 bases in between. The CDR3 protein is CASSYMYRETQYF. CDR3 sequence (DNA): TGTGCCAGCAGTTACATGTATCGGGAGACCCAGTACTTC.

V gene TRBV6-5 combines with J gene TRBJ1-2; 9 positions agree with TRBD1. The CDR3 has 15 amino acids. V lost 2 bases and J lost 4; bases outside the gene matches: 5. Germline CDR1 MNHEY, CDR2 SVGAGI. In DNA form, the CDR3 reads TGTGCCAGCAGTTACGACAGGGGGAGCTTCTATGGCTACACCTTC. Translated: CASSYDRGSFYGYTF.

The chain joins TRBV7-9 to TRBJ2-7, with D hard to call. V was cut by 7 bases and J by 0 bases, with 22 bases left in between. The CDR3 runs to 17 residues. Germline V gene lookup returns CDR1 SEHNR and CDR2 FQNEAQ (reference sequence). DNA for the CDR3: TGTGCCAGCACCGCACGCCCCTGGCAGGAAAGCTCCTACGAGCAGTACTTC. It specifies CASTARPWQESSYEQYF.

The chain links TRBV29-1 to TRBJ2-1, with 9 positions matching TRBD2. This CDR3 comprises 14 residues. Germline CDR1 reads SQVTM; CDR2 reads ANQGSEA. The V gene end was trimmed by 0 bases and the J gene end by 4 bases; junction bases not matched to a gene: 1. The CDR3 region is CSVEELAGYNEQFF. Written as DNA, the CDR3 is TGCAGCGTTGAAGAACTAGCGGGTTACAATGAGCAGTTCTTC.

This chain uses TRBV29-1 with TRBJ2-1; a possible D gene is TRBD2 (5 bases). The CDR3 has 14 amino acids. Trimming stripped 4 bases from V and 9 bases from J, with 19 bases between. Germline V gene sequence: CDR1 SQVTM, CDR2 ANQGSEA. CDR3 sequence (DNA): TGCAGCGTTGGGGGTAGGGCGAGGGAACGTGAGCAGTTCTTC. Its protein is CSVGGRAREREQFF.

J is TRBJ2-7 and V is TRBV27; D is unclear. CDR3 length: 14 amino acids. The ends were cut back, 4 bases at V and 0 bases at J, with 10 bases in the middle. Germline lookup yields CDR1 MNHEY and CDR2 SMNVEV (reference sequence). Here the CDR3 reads CASSSNRFSYEQYF. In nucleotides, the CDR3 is TGTGCCAGCAGTTCGAACAGATTCTCCTACGAGCAGTACTTC.

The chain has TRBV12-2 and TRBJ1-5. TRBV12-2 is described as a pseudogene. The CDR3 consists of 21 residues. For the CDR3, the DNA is TGTGCAAGTCGCTTACACCACGGGGGAGTAATCCCCCGGAGCGGCAATCAGCCCCAGCATTTT. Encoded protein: CASRLHHGGVIPRSGNQPQHF.

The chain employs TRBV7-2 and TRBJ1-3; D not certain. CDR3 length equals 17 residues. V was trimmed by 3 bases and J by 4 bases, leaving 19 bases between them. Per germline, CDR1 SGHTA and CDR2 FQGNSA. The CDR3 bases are TGTGCCAGCAGCTTGGTCGGAGCGCCCTCGTCGGGAAACACCATATATTTT. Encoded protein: CASSLVGAPSSGNTIYF.

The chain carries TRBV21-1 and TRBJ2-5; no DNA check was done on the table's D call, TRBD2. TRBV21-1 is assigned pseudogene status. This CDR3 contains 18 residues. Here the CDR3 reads CASSKEVRSSGGQETQYF. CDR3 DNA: TGTGCCAGCAGCAAAGAAGTTCGATCTAGCGGGGGCCAAGAGACCCAGTACTTC.

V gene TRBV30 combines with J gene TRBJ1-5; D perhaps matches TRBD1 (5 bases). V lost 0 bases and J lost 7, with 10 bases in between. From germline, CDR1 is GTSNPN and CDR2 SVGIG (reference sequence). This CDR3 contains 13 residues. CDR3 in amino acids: CAWSVQEYQPQHF. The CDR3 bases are TGTGCCTGGAGTGTACAGGAGTACCAGCCCCAGCATTTT. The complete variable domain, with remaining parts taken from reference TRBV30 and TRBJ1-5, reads SQTIHQWPATLVQPVGSPLSLECTVEGTSNPNLYWYRQAAGRGLQLLFYSVGIGQISSEVPQNLSASRPQDRQFILSSKKLLLSDSGFYLCAWSVQEYQPQHFGDGTRLSIL.

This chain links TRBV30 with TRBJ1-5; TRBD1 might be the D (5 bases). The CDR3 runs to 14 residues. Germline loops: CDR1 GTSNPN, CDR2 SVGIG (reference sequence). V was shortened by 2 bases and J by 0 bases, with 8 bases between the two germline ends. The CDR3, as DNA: TGTGCCTGGAGTTTGGGGCTTAGCAATCAGCCCCAGCATTTT. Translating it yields CAWSLGLSNQPQHF.

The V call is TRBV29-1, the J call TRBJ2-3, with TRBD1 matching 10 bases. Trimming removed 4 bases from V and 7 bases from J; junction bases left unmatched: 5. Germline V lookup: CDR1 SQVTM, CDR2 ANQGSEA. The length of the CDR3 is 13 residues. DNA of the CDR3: TGCAGCGTTGTGACAGGGGGCGGGTATACGCAGTATTTT. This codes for CSVVTGGGYTQYF.

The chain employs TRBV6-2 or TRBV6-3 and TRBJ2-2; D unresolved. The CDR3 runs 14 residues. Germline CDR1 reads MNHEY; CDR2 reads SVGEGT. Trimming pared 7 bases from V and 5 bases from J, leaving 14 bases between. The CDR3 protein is CASTPRWWTGELFF. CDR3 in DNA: TGTGCCAGCACCCCGCGTTGGTGGACCGGGGAGCTGTTTTTT.

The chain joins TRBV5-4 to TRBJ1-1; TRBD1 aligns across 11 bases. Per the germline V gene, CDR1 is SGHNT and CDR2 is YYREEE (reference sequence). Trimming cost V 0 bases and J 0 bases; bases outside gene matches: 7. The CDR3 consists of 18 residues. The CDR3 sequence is CASSLGDRGISMNTEAFF. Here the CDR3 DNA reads TGTGCCAGCAGCTTGGGGGACAGGGGGATCTCCATGAACACTGAAGCTTTCTTT.

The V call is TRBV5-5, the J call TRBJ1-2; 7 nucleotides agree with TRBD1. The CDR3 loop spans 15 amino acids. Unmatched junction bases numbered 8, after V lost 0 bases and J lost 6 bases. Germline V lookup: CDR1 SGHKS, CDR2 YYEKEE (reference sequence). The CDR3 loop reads CASSLAPGQSDGYTF. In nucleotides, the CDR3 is TGTGCCAGCAGCTTGGCCCCGGGACAGAGCGATGGCTACACCTTC.

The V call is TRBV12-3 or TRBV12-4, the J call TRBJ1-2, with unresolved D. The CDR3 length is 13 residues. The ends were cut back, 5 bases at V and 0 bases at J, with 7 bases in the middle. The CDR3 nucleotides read TGTGCCAGCAGTCAAGCCACTAACTATGGCTACACCTTC. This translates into CASSQATNYGYTF.

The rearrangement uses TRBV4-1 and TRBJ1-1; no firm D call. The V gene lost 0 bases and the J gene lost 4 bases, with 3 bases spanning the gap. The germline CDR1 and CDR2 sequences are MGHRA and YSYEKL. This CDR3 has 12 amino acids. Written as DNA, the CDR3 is TGCGCCAGCAGCCAAGATCGCACTGAAGCTTTCTTT. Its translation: CASSQDRTEAFF.

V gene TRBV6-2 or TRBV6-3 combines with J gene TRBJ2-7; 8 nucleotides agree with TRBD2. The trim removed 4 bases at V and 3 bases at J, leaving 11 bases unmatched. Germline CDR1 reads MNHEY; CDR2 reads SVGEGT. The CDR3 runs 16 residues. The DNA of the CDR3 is TGTGCCAGCAGTTCAGAGATAGCGGGGCCACTCTACGAGCAGTACTTC. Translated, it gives CASSSEIAGPLYEQYF.

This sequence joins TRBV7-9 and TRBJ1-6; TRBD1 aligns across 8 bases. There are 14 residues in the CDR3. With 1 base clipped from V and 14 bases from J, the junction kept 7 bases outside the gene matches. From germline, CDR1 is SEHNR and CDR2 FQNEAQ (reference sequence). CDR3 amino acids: CASSLGQGNWALHF. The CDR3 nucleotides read TGTGCCAGCAGCTTAGGACAGGGGAATTGGGCCCTCCACTTT.